The 18 T cell receptor beta chains reported below all come from one sample, sequenced in a study of CD8+CD57+ T cells in acquired aplastic anemia. Whoever was chosen for sequencing had shown CD8+CD57+ cell expansion by flow cytometry. Genomic DNA served as template for TCR beta VDJ and CDR3 profiling. MiXCR, applied by TCRdb to the reads, yields one record per CDR3 protein. This table has roughly 220,000 distinct CDR3 sequences, 60% to 80% appearing once. Sequencing was done on a sample of sorted CD4+, CD8+, or CD8+CD57+ T cells (not recorded which) from PBMCs. These receptor sequences come from a human donor with aplastic anemia.

This clonotype appeared a few times. The V call is TRBV5-1, the J call TRBJ1-1, with 7 bases lining up with TRBD1. CDR3 length equals 15 residues. The germline V gene encodes CDR1 SGHRS and CDR2 YFSETQ. V gave up 4 bases and J gave up 4 bases; unmatched junction bases: 10. CDR3 bases: TGCGCCAGCAGCCCCTGTTCGGGGGACAGCACTGAAGCTTTCTTT. Translated, it gives CASSPCSGDSTEAFF.

This clonotype has a count of ten or more. V is TRBV9 and J is TRBJ1-4; 7 positions match TRBD1. Germline V gene lookup returns CDR1 SGDLS and CDR2 YYNGEE. V dropped 3 bases and J dropped 0; count of bases not matched to a gene: 8. This CDR3 region has 17 residues. The CDR3 region has the DNA TGTGCCAGCAGCGAATCCGGGACAGCTGCAACTAATGAAAAACTGTTTTTT. This translates into CASSESGTAATNEKLFF.

The chain joins TRBV7-2 to TRBJ1-2; 7 bases are shared with TRBD1. There are 14 residues in the CDR3. Unmatched junction bases numbered 5, after V lost 5 bases and J lost 2 bases. Looked up from germline, CDR1 is SGHTA and CDR2 is FQGNSA. This chain's CDR3 is CASSQTGTNYGYTF. CDR3 in DNA: TGTGCCAGCAGCCAGACAGGGACCAACTATGGCTACACCTTC.

CDR3 bases: TGTGCCAGCAGCCCACCCCCAGAAGCTAGCTATGGCTACACCTTC. Protein: CASSPPPEASYGYTF. The chain recombines TRBV11-2 with TRBJ1-2; D gene unclear. Germline V gene data show CDR1 as SGHAT and CDR2 as FQNNGV. CDR3 length: 15 amino acids. Trimming took 5 bases from V and 4 from J, leaving 17 bases between them.

This clonotype was seen a few times. The chain is built from TRBV15 and TRBJ1-5; D call uncertain. Germline V gene data show CDR1 as LNHNV and CDR2 as YYDKDF (reference sequence). The length of the CDR3 is 15 residues. The V and J ends lost 1 base and 6 bases respectively, with 13 bases between them. CDR3: CATSRGFGEGQPQHF. CDR3 DNA: TGTGCCACCAGCAGAGGATTCGGGGAGGGTCAGCCCCAGCATTTT.

The chain employs TRBV11-2 and TRBJ2-3, with D possibly TRBD2 on 5 matching bases. Trimming shortened V by 5 bases and J by 0 bases, and 12 bases separated the two germline ends. Germline V gene lookup returns CDR1 SGHAT and CDR2 FQNNGV. The CDR3 extends over 15 amino acids. The CDR3 reads CASSRRISSTDTQYF. Written as DNA, the CDR3 is TGTGCCAGCAGCCGGAGGATCTCTAGCACAGATACGCAGTATTTT. The complete variable domain, with remaining parts taken from reference TRBV11-2 and TRBJ2-3, reads EAGVAQSPRYKIIEKRQSVAFWCNPISGHATLYWYQQILGQGPKLLIQFQNNGVVDDSQLPKDRFSAERLKGVDSTLKIQPAKLEDSAVYLCASSRRISSTDTQYFGPGTRLTVL.

The DNA of the CDR3 is TGTGCCACCAAACGGGGGGGGAGAGGCTCCTATAATTCACCCCTCCACTTT. This encodes CATKRGGRGSYNSPLHF. The chain links TRBV15 to TRBJ1-6, with a weak D call TRBD1 (5 bases). V lost 7 bases and J lost 0, with 16 bases in between. Looked up from germline, CDR1 is LNHNV and CDR2 is YYDKDF (reference sequence). The CDR3 has 17 residues.

A few counts support this clonotype. The V and J genes are TRBV29-1 and TRBJ2-5, with D perhaps matching TRBD1 (5 bases). Germline CDR1 and CDR2: SQVTM and ANQGSEA. The CDR3 is 11 residues long. The ends were cut back, 1 base at V and 7 bases at J, with 7 bases in the middle. CDR3 region: CSVEGGRTQYF. As DNA, the CDR3 is TGCAGCGTTGAAGGGGGCCGGACCCAGTACTTC.

This chain connects TRBV25-1 to TRBJ2-1; D is ambiguous. CDR1 MGHDK and CDR2 SYGVNS come from the germline V gene. With 2 bases removed from V and 0 bases from J, the gap between germline ends came to 14 bases. CDR3 length equals 17 residues. CDR3 region: CASSEPLDSSSYNEQFF. The CDR3 bases are TGTGCCAGCAGTGAACCCCTTGACTCGAGCTCCTACAATGAGCAGTTCTTC.

Only a few counts were recorded for this clonotype. This chain links TRBV29-1 with TRBJ2-7; D call uncertain. The CDR3 has 13 residues. V shed 3 bases and J shed 3 bases, with 12 bases lying between them. The germline CDR1 and CDR2 sequences are SQVTM and ANQGSEA. In DNA form, the CDR3 reads TGCAGCGTTGAGGCACAAGGGCGCTACGAGCAGTACTTC. Encoded protein: CSVEAQGRYEQYF.

The V call is TRBV2, the J call TRBJ2-3; 9 nucleotides line up with TRBD2. From germline, CDR1 is SNHLY and CDR2 FYNNEI. This CDR3 has 15 amino acids. V lost 6 bases, J lost 3 bases, and 7 bases stayed unmatched. CDR3 DNA sequence: TGTGCCAGCAGGCCGACTAGCGGCCCGACAGATACGCAGTATTTT. Protein product: CASRPTSGPTDTQYF.

This clonotype was counted many times. The chain carries TRBV5-1 and TRBJ2-5; D is perhaps TRBD2 (5 bases). The V gene's germline CDR1 is SGHRS and CDR2 YFSETQ. The CDR3 contains 14 residues. Trimming left V 0 bases short and J 5 bases short, with 11 bases between. The CDR3 DNA follows: TGCGCCAGCAGCTTGGAGGCGGGCTGGGAGACCCAGTACTTC. Translating gives CASSLEAGWETQYF.

This chain links TRBV24-1 with TRBJ1-5, with D perhaps TRBD1 (5 bases). Germline CDR1 and CDR2: KGHDR and SFDVKD. The V end was cut by 4 bases, the J end by 1 base, with 16 bases between. This CDR3 is built from 17 residues. CDR3 in amino acids: CATSELYRNGSNQPQHF. CDR3 sequence (DNA): TGTGCCACCAGTGAGCTATACAGGAACGGGAGCAATCAGCCCCAGCATTTT.

The genes are TRBV2 and TRBJ1-6; D perhaps matches TRBD1 (5 bases). Trimming removed 6 bases from V and 8 bases from J, with 17 bases in between. The germline V gene encodes CDR1 SNHLY and CDR2 FYNNEI. This CDR3 comprises 15 residues. The CDR3 coding sequence is TGTGCCAGCAGCCCCCGGGGCTGGGAGGATTCACCCCTCCACTTT. It specifies CASSPRGWEDSPLHF.

The chain uses TRBV5-1 and TRBJ1-6; no clear D gene. The CDR3 has 15 residues. From germline, CDR1 is SGHRS and CDR2 YFSETQ. Trimming left V 1 base short and J 0 bases short, with 5 bases between. This chain's CDR3 is CASSLQSSYNSPLHF. Here the CDR3 DNA reads TGCGCCAGCAGCTTGCAGAGCTCCTATAATTCACCCCTCCACTTT.

This clonotype came up a few times. The V and J genes are TRBV15 and TRBJ2-2; the match to TRBD1 covers 7 bases. Germline CDR1 reads LNHNV; CDR2 reads YYDKDF (reference sequence). This CDR3 spans 15 amino acids. Losses at the gene ends were 3 bases for V and 6 bases for J; bases not matched to a gene: 7. The CDR3 loop is CATSSYRGRPGELFF. CDR3 bases: TGTGCCACCAGCAGCTACAGGGGACGTCCCGGGGAGCTGTTTTTT. The variable domain in full, with the rest retrieved from reference TRBV15 and TRBJ2-2, is DAMVIQNPRYQVTQFGKPVTLSCSQTLNHNVMYWYQQKSSQAPKLLFHYYDKDFNNEADTPDNFQSRRPNTSFCFLDIRSPGLGDTAMYLCATSSYRGRPGELFFGEGSRLTVL.

This chain uses TRBV12-3 or TRBV12-4 with TRBJ1-1; D is undetermined. CDR3 length equals 13 residues. CDR3 bases: TGTGCTGAAGTGACCAGTATGAACACTGAAGCTTTCTTT. Residues: CAEVTSMNTEAFF.

This clonotype was picked up a small number of times. The V call is TRBV24-1, the J call TRBJ2-5, with D possibly being TRBD1 (6 bases). The CDR3 has 15 amino acids. CDR1 is KGHDR, CDR2 SFDVKD, per germline. V was trimmed by 3 bases and J by 0 bases, leaving 10 bases between them. This chain's CDR3 is CATSDGTGYQETQYF. The CDR3 DNA follows: TGTGCCACCAGTGATGGAACAGGGTACCAAGAGACCCAGTACTTC.